Shown below are 23 T cell receptor beta chains from a single sample sequenced in a study of shared clonotypes between healthy human individuals. Only in-frame clones appear in the TCRdb table, and some are missing; sequencing was by immunoSEQ multiplex PCR. The sample has roughly 1.4 million clones, just under 99% seen once. The specimen was naive CD4+ T cells sorted from blood. Subset here: CD45RA+ positively selected. These receptors all come from a man aged 30 to 39 in good health.

This sequence joins TRBV11-2 and TRBJ2-4; 7 nucleotides match TRBD1. Germline V gene sequence: CDR1 SGHAT, CDR2 FQNNGV. J lost 3 bases, V lost 5 bases, and 7 bases had no gene match. This CDR3 spans 15 amino acids. Here the CDR3 reads CASSPRTGFKNIQYF. CDR3 bases: TGTGCCAGCAGCCCAAGGACAGGCTTCAAAAACATTCAGTACTTC.

The CDR3 is CSVDASGIYNEQFF. As DNA, the CDR3 is TGCAGCGTTGATGCTAGCGGGATCTACAATGAGCAGTTCTTC. The chain is built from TRBV29-1 and TRBJ2-1; 9 nucleotides align to TRBD2. The CDR3 covers 14 residues. V lost 3 bases to trimming and J lost 3 bases; unmatched junction nucleotides: 3. Germline V gene lookup returns CDR1 SQVTM and CDR2 ANQGSEA.

This sequence joins TRBV15 and TRBJ2-3; TRBD2 agrees at 8 bases. V was clipped by 0 bases and J by 1 base; unmatched bases: 18. CDR1 is LNHNV and CDR2 is YYDKDF in the germline V gene (reference sequence). CDR3 length equals 21 residues. In nucleotides, the CDR3 is TGTGCCACCAGCAGAGATCTTTCGGCGGGAGGAGGCGGTTTAGGCACAGATACGCAGTATTTT. Translated: CATSRDLSAGGGGLGTDTQYF.

The chain is built from TRBV15 and TRBJ1-4; D uncertain. CDR3 length: 16 residues. Germline CDR1 reads LNHNV; CDR2 reads YYDKDF (reference sequence). V lost 4 bases to trimming and J lost 0 bases, with 12 bases between them. CDR3 residues: CATSTGAHATNEKLFF. The CDR3 DNA reads as TGTGCCACCAGCACAGGAGCCCATGCAACTAATGAAAAACTGTTTTTT.

This chain uses TRBV4-1 with TRBJ2-3; a possible D gene is TRBD2 (6 bases). The V gene lost 6 bases and the J gene lost 3 bases, with 10 bases spanning the gap. The CDR3 covers 13 residues. CDR1 is MGHRA, CDR2 YSYEKL, per germline. The CDR3 protein is CASRAGLTDTQYF. The CDR3 DNA follows: TGCGCCAGCAGGGCAGGACTAACAGATACGCAGTATTTT.

The V and J genes are TRBV7-9 and TRBJ1-2; no reliable D call. Germline V gives CDR1 SEHNR, CDR2 FQNEAQ (reference sequence). V was cut by 5 bases and J by 2 bases, with 15 bases left in between. CDR3 length: 15 amino acids. Written as DNA, the CDR3 is TGTGCCAGCAGCAATCATCGGCCGGAGAACTATGGCTACACCTTC. This encodes CASSNHRPENYGYTF.

This chain joins TRBV5-1 and TRBJ2-1; 8 positions agree with TRBD2. Germline CDR1 reads SGHRS; CDR2 reads YFSETQ. The ends lost 4 bases at V and 8 bases at J; junction bases unmatched: 11. This CDR3 has 15 residues. Here the CDR3 reads CASSTQRERFDEQFF. Here the CDR3 DNA reads TGCGCCAGCAGCACACAGCGGGAGAGGTTCGATGAGCAGTTCTTC.

The V call is TRBV18, the J call TRBJ1-1, with D possibly being TRBD1 (5 bases). Looked up from germline, CDR1 is KGHSH and CDR2 is LQKENI. There are 14 residues in the CDR3. Trimming shortened V by 6 bases and J by 1 base, and 12 bases separated the two germline ends. CDR3 loop: CASSGGAENTEAFF. The CDR3 DNA reads TGTGCCAGCTCCGGGGGAGCGGAGAACACTGAAGCTTTCTTT.

V is TRBV6-9 and J is TRBJ2-7; D possibly matches TRBD1 or TRBD2 (6 bases each). Trimming took off 6 bases at V and 2 bases at J, with 14 bases between the two ends. The V gene's germline CDR1 is MNHGY and CDR2 SVAAGI. The CDR3 covers 14 residues. Here the CDR3 reads CASRGASATYEQYF. In DNA, the CDR3 is TGTGCCAGCAGGGGGGCTAGCGCCACCTACGAGCAGTACTTC.

The gene calls are TRBV10-1 and TRBJ2-7; tentative D call: TRBD1 (5 bases). The V and J ends lost 5 bases and 6 bases respectively, with 14 bases between them. Germline V gene sequence: CDR1 WNHNN, CDR2 SYGVQD (reference sequence). The CDR3 has 13 residues. CDR3 amino acids: CASSSRGRVEQYF. The CDR3, as DNA: TGCGCCAGCAGTTCTAGGGGCCGGGTCGAGCAGTACTTC.

Turning to this clone: Other DNA sequences in this specimen translate into the identical CDR3. The chain combines TRBV5-1 with TRBJ2-7; 13 nucleotides line up with TRBD2. Losses at the gene ends were 0 bases for V and 6 bases for J; bases not matched to a gene: 3. Germline V gene sequence: CDR1 SGHRS, CDR2 YFSETQ. The CDR3 sequence is 15 residues long. The CDR3 DNA sequence: TGCGCCAGCAGCTTGGAACTAGCGGGAGGGGGCGAGCAGTACTTC. Residues: CASSLELAGGGEQYF.

The chain is built from TRBV2 and TRBJ2-2; 8 bases map to TRBD2. J lost 6 bases, V lost 7 bases, and 13 bases had no gene match. CDR1 and CDR2 (germline): SNHLY, FYNNEI. The CDR3 totals 16 residues. CDR3 bases: TGTGCCAGCAACCGACCGGGACTAGTTGCATCCGGGGAGCTGTTTTTT. Translated: CASNRPGLVASGELFF. The full variable domain, rest sourced from reference TRBV2 and TRBJ2-2, is EPEVTQTPSHQVTQMGQEVILRCVPISNHLYFYWYRQILGQKVEFLVSFYNNEISEKSEIFDDQFSVERPDGSNFTLKIRSTKLEDSAMYFCASNRPGLVASGELFFGEGSRLTVL.

The V gene is TRBV5-4, the J gene TRBJ2-1, with 7 positions matching TRBD2. J was trimmed by 10 bases and V by 2 bases; bases with no gene match: 9. Looked up from germline, CDR1 is SGHNT and CDR2 is YYREEE (reference sequence). CDR3 size: 14 residues. This chain's CDR3 is CASSLPAGVGEQFF. The CDR3 DNA reads as TGTGCCAGCAGCTTACCTGCGGGAGTAGGCGAGCAGTTCTTC. The full variable domain, its missing parts supplied by reference TRBV5-4 and TRBJ2-1, is ETGVTQSPTHLIKTRGQQVTLRCSSQSGHNTVSWYQQALGQGPQFIFQYYREEENGRGNFPPRFSGLQFPNYSSELNVNALELDDSALYLCASSLPAGVGEQFFGPGTRLTVL.

V usage is TRBV2 and J usage is TRBJ2-1; no clear D. CDR1 is SNHLY, CDR2 FYNNEI, per germline. The CDR3 runs to 13 residues. V lost 5 bases and J 7 bases, leaving 12 bases between the germline ends. CDR3 DNA sequence: TGTGCCAGCAGTTATGGATTAGGGAATGAGCAGTTCTTC. Protein product: CASSYGLGNEQFF.

The chain links TRBV2 to TRBJ1-5; the D is unclear. The germline V gene has CDR1 SNHLY and CDR2 FYNNEI. V was cut by 4 bases and J by 6 bases, with 10 bases left in between. This CDR3 contains 13 residues. The CDR3 here is CASSAAPGQPQHF. The CDR3, as DNA: TGTGCCAGCAGTGCGGCGCCGGGTCAGCCCCAGCATTTT.

J is TRBJ2-1 and V is TRBV7-2; D is possibly TRBD2 (5 bases). The CDR3 spans 15 residues. CDR1 SGHTA and CDR2 FQGNSA come from the germline V gene. V lost 0 bases to trimming and J lost 1 base, with 7 bases between them. The CDR3 DNA sequence: TGTGCCAGCAGCTTAGCTAGCGTGTCCTACAATGAGCAGTTCTTC. Its protein product is CASSLASVSYNEQFF.

As for this clone: The sample holds other DNA sequences that translate to the same CDR3. The chain links TRBV6-1 to TRBJ2-5; 8 positions match TRBD1. The germline gives CDR1 MNHNS, CDR2 SASEGT. The V and J ends lost 5 bases and 2 bases, in that order; junction bases with no gene match: 7. The CDR3 contains 15 residues. The CDR3 reads CASSIDRGWQETQYF. CDR3 nucleotide sequence: TGTGCCAGCAGTATCGACAGGGGCTGGCAAGAGACCCAGTACTTC.

V and J are TRBV27 and TRBJ2-7; the D gene is possibly TRBD2 (6 bases). The length of the CDR3 is 14 residues. Germline V gene sequence: CDR1 MNHEY, CDR2 SMNVEV (reference sequence). Trimming stripped 0 bases from V and 6 bases from J, with 12 bases between. The CDR3 DNA follows: TGTGCCAGCAGTTTATCGCGGGGCGCGGTCGAGCAGTACTTC. Its translation: CASSLSRGAVEQYF.

This chain uses TRBV5-4 with TRBJ2-7, with D unresolved. CDR1 is SGHNT and CDR2 is YYREEE in the germline V gene (reference sequence). Trimming cost V 0 bases and J 2 bases, with 9 bases left between them. The CDR3 spans 14 residues. The CDR3: CASSLAVRPYEQYF. CDR3 DNA: TGTGCCAGCAGCTTGGCGGTGCGGCCCTACGAGCAGTACTTC.

V gene TRBV11-3 combines with J gene TRBJ2-1, with D perhaps being TRBD1 or TRBD2 (5 bases each). The V end lost 1 base, the J end lost 0 bases, and 16 bases lay between the germline ends. This CDR3 region has 18 residues. Germline V gives CDR1 SGHNT, CDR2 YENEEA. The DNA for the CDR3 is TGTGCCAGCAGCTTAGCCGGCAGAGGGGCTAGCTCCTACAATGAGCAGTTCTTC. It is translated as CASSLAGRGASSYNEQFF.

With respect to this clone: The same CDR3 is also encoded by other DNA sequences in this sample. V is TRBV15 and J is TRBJ2-5; D is uncertain. Germline V CDR1 and CDR2: LNHNV, YYDKDF (reference sequence). Deletions cut 1 base from V and 4 bases from J, with 7 bases between. The CDR3 sequence is 13 residues long. The CDR3 sequence is CATSRGLGETQYF. CDR3 in DNA: TGTGCCACCAGCAGAGGCCTAGGAGAGACCCAGTACTTC.

About this clone itself: The sample carries other DNA sequences with the same CDR3. The J gene is TRBJ1-5, the V gene TRBV2; TRBD1 matches 8 bases. Germline CDR1 SNHLY, CDR2 FYNNEI. The CDR3 is made up of 14 amino acids. Trimming took 2 bases from V and 6 from J; bases not matched to a gene: 3. The CDR3 nucleotides are TGTGCCAGCAGTGAAAGGACAGGGTTTCAGCCCCAGCATTTT. As protein: CASSERTGFQPQHF.

The V and J genes are TRBV21-1 and TRBJ2-7; the tabulated D call, TRBD1, remains unverified against the DNA. TRBV21-1 is labeled a pseudogene. CDR3 length: 16 residues. The CDR3 DNA is TGTGCCAGCAGCCTAACGACAGACCATAACTCCTACGAGCAGTACTTC. Translated, it gives CASSLTTDHNSYEQYF.